The 10 T cell receptor beta chains below all came from one sample that was sequenced in a study of T-cell memory formation after mild COVID-19. TCRdb analysed the 5' RACE reads with MiXCR anew, one entry per CDR3 protein. This table holds roughly 160,000 distinct CDR3 sequences, approximately 10% found once. Material for sequencing was PBMCs or a T cell subset sorted from them (not recorded which). The receptors derive from a man younger than 35 who had mild COVID-19 (a few samples of this study predate the infection). Cell type and time point are not known.

This clonotype appeared many times. The rearrangement uses TRBV5-1 and TRBJ2-3; D ambiguous. In germline, CDR1 is SGHRS, CDR2 YFSETQ. The V gene lost 4 bases and the J gene lost 4 bases, with 10 bases spanning the gap. This CDR3 is 13 amino acids long. CDR3 protein: CASSREGSDTQYF. The CDR3 DNA is TGCGCCAGCAGCCGAGAAGGATCAGATACGCAGTATTTT.

This clonotype was observed a handful of times. CDR3 amino acids: CSARVGSADTQYF. In DNA, the CDR3 is TGCAGTGCTAGAGTCGGGAGTGCAGATACGCAGTATTTT. This sequence joins TRBV20-1 and TRBJ2-3, with a possible D match to TRBD2 (6 bases). The ends were cut back, 1 base at V and 4 bases at J, with 9 bases in the middle. The CDR3 consists of 13 residues. CDR1 and CDR2 (germline): DFQATT, SNEGSKA (reference sequence).

This chain uses TRBV12-3 or TRBV12-4 with TRBJ1-1; no definite D call. There are 13 residues in the CDR3. V was pared by 3 bases and J by 5 bases, with 10 bases between. CDR3 nucleotide sequence: TGTGCCAGCAGTTTTCGCTCGGGAACTGAAGCTTTCTTT. Encoded protein: CASSFRSGTEAFF.

This clonotype was found a few times. The rearrangement joins TRBV6-5 to TRBJ2-1; 12 positions agree with TRBD2. The V and J ends lost 6 bases and 5 bases, in that order; junction bases with no gene match: 8. The CDR3 loop spans 16 amino acids. Germline lookup yields CDR1 MNHEY and CDR2 SVGAGI. The CDR3, as DNA: TGTGCCAGCAGAAGGACTAGCGGGGTTTCCCACAATGAGCAGTTCTTC. Protein: CASRRTSGVSHNEQFF.

This sequence joins TRBV28 and TRBJ2-2; D unresolved. Per germline, CDR1 MDHEN and CDR2 SYDVKM. V lost 2 bases and J 6 bases, leaving 4 bases between the germline ends. The CDR3 has 12 amino acids. CDR3 residues: CASSLISGELFF. Here the CDR3 DNA reads TGTGCCAGCAGTTTAATATCCGGGGAGCTGTTTTTT.

The chain has TRBV28 and TRBJ2-5; D unresolved. CDR1 and CDR2 from the germline V gene are MDHEN and SYDVKM. Trimming took off 8 bases at V and 3 bases at J, with 10 bases between the two ends. This CDR3 region has 12 residues. Here the CDR3 reads CASGGKKETQYF. The CDR3 DNA sequence: TGTGCCAGCGGCGGTAAGAAAGAGACCCAGTACTTC. Using reference TRBV28 and TRBJ2-5 for the parts outside the CDR3, the full variable domain is DVKVTQSSRYLVKRTGEKVFLECVQDMDHENMFWYRQDPGLGLRLIYFSYDVKMKEKGDIPEGYSVSREKKERFSLILESASTNQTSMYLCASGGKKETQYFGPGTRLLVL.

This clonotype was found many times. Here the CDR3 reads CASSQRQGDRFNSPLHF. The CDR3 DNA sequence: TGCGCCAGCAGCCAAAGACAGGGGGATCGCTTTAATTCACCCCTCCACTTT. The chain carries TRBV4-1 and TRBJ1-6, with TRBD1 matching over 9 bases. There are 17 residues in the CDR3. Germline assignment: CDR1 MGHRA and CDR2 YSYEKL. V shed 2 bases, J shed 6 bases, and the junction held 8 bases outside the gene matches.

The chain carries TRBV27 and TRBJ1-1; perhaps TRBD1 as D (5 bases). The CDR3 is 17 amino acids. Trimming took 3 bases from V and 6 from J, leaving 23 bases between them. CDR1 is MNHEY and CDR2 is SMNVEV in the germline V gene (reference sequence). CDR3 loop: CASSLVRLDTWGAEAFF. Here the CDR3 DNA reads TGTGCCAGCAGTTTGGTTCGACTCGATACTTGGGGGGCTGAAGCTTTCTTT.

The sample holds a few counts of this clonotype. V and J are TRBV7-2 and TRBJ1-1; TRBD1 might be the D (6 bases). Per germline, CDR1 SGHTA and CDR2 FQGNSA. V was pared by 1 base and J by 9 bases, with 15 bases between. CDR3 size: 14 residues. As DNA, the CDR3 is TGTGCCAGCAGCTTAGGAGGCCCCGGGGGGCAAGCTTTCTTT. It is translated as CASSLGGPGGQAFF.

This clonotype has just a few counts. This chain links TRBV7-2 with TRBJ2-3, with D possibly TRBD2 on 7 matching bases. The CDR3 is 15 amino acids. Trimming cost V 7 bases and J 2 bases, with 16 bases left between them. Germline CDR1 and CDR2: SGHTA and FQGNSA. This CDR3 is CASNRGGGNTDTQYF. CDR3 in DNA: TGTGCCAGCAACCGAGGGGGGGGGAACACAGATACGCAGTATTTT.